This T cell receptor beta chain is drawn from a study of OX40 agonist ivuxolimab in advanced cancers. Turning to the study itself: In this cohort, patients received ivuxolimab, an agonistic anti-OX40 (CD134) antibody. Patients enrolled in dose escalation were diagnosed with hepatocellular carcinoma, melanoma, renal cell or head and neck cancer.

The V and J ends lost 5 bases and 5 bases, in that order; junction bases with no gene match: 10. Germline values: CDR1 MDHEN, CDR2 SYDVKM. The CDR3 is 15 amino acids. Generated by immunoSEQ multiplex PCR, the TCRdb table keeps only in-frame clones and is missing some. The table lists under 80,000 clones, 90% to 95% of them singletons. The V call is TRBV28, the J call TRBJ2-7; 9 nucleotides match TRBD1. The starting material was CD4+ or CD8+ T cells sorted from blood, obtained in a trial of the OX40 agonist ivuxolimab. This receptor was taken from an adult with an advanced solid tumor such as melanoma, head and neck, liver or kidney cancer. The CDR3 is CASSPNGQGHDEQYF. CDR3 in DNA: TGTGCCAGCAGTCCCAACGGACAGGGGCACGACGAGCAGTACTTC.